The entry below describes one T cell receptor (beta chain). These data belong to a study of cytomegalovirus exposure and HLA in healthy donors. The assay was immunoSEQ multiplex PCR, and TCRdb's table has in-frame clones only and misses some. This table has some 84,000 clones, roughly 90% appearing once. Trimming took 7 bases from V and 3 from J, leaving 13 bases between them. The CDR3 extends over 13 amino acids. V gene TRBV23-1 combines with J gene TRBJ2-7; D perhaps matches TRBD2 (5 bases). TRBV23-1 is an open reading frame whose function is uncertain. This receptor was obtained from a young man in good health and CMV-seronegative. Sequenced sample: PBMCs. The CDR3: CASNLRELYEQYF. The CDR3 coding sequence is TGCGCCAGCAACCTAAGGGAGCTCTACGAGCAGTACTTC.